The 8 T cell receptor beta chains below all came from one sample that was sequenced in a study of shared clonotypes between healthy human individuals. TCRdb keeps only in-frame clones here, not all; method: immunoSEQ multiplex PCR. The sample contains 400,000 or so clones, approximately 97% of which appear only once. Sequenced input: memory CD8+ T cells sorted from blood. Subset meaning: CD45RO+ cells pooled with CCR7-negative TemRA cells. The receptors were sampled from a man aged 25-45 years in good health.

This clone was recorded only once. The chain employs TRBV5-1 and TRBJ2-4; 9 bases are a match to TRBD1. This CDR3 is built from 17 residues. The V gene's germline CDR1 is SGHRS and CDR2 YFSETQ. Unmatched junction bases numbered 13, after V lost 4 bases and J lost 5 bases. As DNA, the CDR3 is TGCGCCAGCAGCCCCAAAACAGGGGGCAAATTCCAAAACATTCAGTACTTC. This encodes CASSPKTGGKFQNIQYF.

V usage is TRBV6-1 and J usage is TRBJ2-3; D possibly uses TRBD1 or TRBD2 (5 bases each). CDR3 size: 16 residues. Germline V CDR1 and CDR2: MNHNS, SASEGT. Trimming took off 2 bases at V and 5 bases at J, with 17 bases between the two ends. The DNA for the CDR3 is TGTGCCAGCAGTGAACAAGACGGGACCCGGAGAGATACGCAGTATTTT. Translated, it gives CASSEQDGTRRDTQYF.

The rearrangement links TRBV7-2 to TRBJ2-5; 7 positions agree with TRBD2. Germline CDR1 and CDR2: SGHTA and FQGNSA. This CDR3 spans 15 amino acids. V lost 7 bases and J lost 2; bases outside the gene matches: 10. This chain's CDR3 is CASIRPAGEQETQYF. The CDR3 nucleotides are TGTGCCAGCATACGACCGGCGGGAGAACAAGAGACCCAGTACTTC.

For the CDR3, the DNA is TGTGCCAGTAGTATAGTTTGGACGGCTTATAGCAATCAGCCCCAGCATTTT. It yields the protein CASSIVWTAYSNQPQHF. The chain joins TRBV19 to TRBJ1-5; D is unresolved. The CDR3 consists of 17 residues. The germline CDR1 and CDR2 sequences are LNHDA and SQIVND (reference sequence). The germline V and J ends were trimmed by 1 base and 0 bases, with 13 bases remaining between them. The full variable domain, in which reference TRBV19 and TRBJ1-5 provide the parts outside the CDR3, is DGGITQSPKYLFRKEGQNVTLSCEQNLNHDAMYWYRQDPGQGLRLIYYSQIVNDFQKGDIAEGYSVSREKKESFPLTVTSAQKNPTAFYLCASSIVWTAYSNQPQHFGDGTRLSIL.

The genes are TRBV2 and TRBJ2-1; D perhaps matches TRBD2 (6 bases). V was shortened by 6 bases and J by 10 bases, with 13 bases between the two germline ends. CDR1 and CDR2 from the germline V gene are SNHLY and FYNNEI. The CDR3 runs to 12 residues. CDR3 protein: CASSEIAEEQFF. Here the CDR3 DNA reads TGTGCCAGCAGCGAAATAGCGGAGGAGCAGTTCTTC.

V usage is TRBV10-2 and J usage is TRBJ2-7; D is possibly TRBD2 (5 bases). The CDR3 totals 13 residues. Germline-derived CDR1 and CDR2 are WSHSY and SAAADI. Trimming pared 2 bases from V and 4 bases from J, leaving 9 bases between. The CDR3 bases are TGCGCCAGCAGTGAGGAGCGGAGTTACGAGCAGTACTTC. It translates to CASSEERSYEQYF.

This clone was detected only once. The chain combines TRBV30 with TRBJ2-3, with a tentative D call TRBD2 (5 bases). From germline, CDR1 is GTSNPN and CDR2 SVGIG (reference sequence). V lost 0 bases and J 6 bases, leaving 10 bases between the germline ends. The CDR3 sequence is 13 residues long. This chain's CDR3 is CAWSVNSADTQYF. The CDR3 nucleotides read TGTGCCTGGAGTGTTAATAGCGCGGATACGCAGTATTTT.

The chain's CDR3 is CSAGVSYNEQFF. The DNA of the CDR3 is TGCAGCGCGGGGGTGTCCTACAATGAGCAGTTCTTC. The J gene is TRBJ2-1, the V gene TRBV29-1; tentatively, D is TRBD2 (6 bases). The ends were cut back, 7 bases at V and 1 base at J, with 8 bases in the middle. The germline gives CDR1 SQVTM, CDR2 ANQGSEA. This CDR3 contains 12 residues.